This TCR beta chain was recorded in a study of T cells in Graves' hyperthyroidism and ophthalmopathy. Study summary: The initial diagnosis was the point when peripheral blood was collected, ahead of any treatment. Findings of the study overall: Most thyroid clonotypes that were expanded above 0.001 also turned up in blood.

Amplification of TCR beta CDR3 regions was performed using RNA transcripts as template. First-round RT-PCR targeting the TCR CDR3 was performed with the HTBI primer set. MiXCR was run by TCRdb on the multiplex PCR reads, yielding one entry per CDR3 protein. The sample lists roughly 800,000 distinct CDR3 sequences, around 39% seen once, with more than 7% in the top ten. Concerning this clonotype: Its antigen remains unidentified. One junction end does not reproduce the germline sequence, and a read error may be involved.

The germline gives CDR1 DFQATT, CDR2 SNEGSKA (reference sequence). The CDR3 loop spans 15 amino acids. PBMCs came from less than 11 ml fresh peripheral blood. This clonotype originated in a man younger than 35 with Graves' hyperthyroidism. The chain couples TRBV20-1 to TRBJ2-5; 8 bases align to TRBD1. Input material: blood. CDR3 in amino acids: CSARDRQGPQGTQYF. The CDR3 DNA sequence: TGCAGTGCTAGAGACCGACAGGGGCCCCAAGGGACCCAGTACTTC.